This T cell receptor (beta chain) appears in the sequencing data of a study of blood T cell repertoires in COVID-19. Trimming stripped 4 bases from V and 3 bases from J, with 17 bases between. From germline, CDR1 is SGHRS and CDR2 YFSETQ. This CDR3 contains 15 residues. Sequencing used immunoSEQ multiplex PCR; TCRdb keeps in-frame clones, though not all of them. Found here are a few hundred thousand clones, over 65% of them singletons; the top ten hold over 3%. This TCR came from a woman over 75 with acute or convalescent COVID-19. V gene TRBV5-1 combines with J gene TRBJ2-7; a possible D gene is TRBD2 (6 bases). The source material was peripheral blood. The CDR3 DNA is TGCGCCAGCAGCCCCGGGACTTATCAAGGCTACGAGCAGTACTTC. It encodes CASSPGTYQGYEQYF.